This T cell receptor beta chain was obtained from a study of blood T cell repertoires in COVID-19. Across the whole study: COVID-19 samples, acute and convalescent, were from the United States, Italy and Spain. Nucleic acid was either cDNA or gDNA, and it came from T cells, B-cell-depleted T cells, or PBMCs.

The CDR3 loop spans 17 amino acids. Deletions cut 5 bases from V and 0 bases from J, with 16 bases between. Germline lookup yields CDR1 SGHVS and CDR2 FQNEAQ. Original analysis: By means of reference gene primer amplification, nucleated cell counts were estimated. TCRdb keeps only in-frame clones here, not all; method: immunoSEQ multiplex PCR. The DNA was the basis for D and trimming; V, J and clone size are from that table. Here the sample spans about 23,000 clones, under 95% being singletons. The chain combines TRBV7-8 with TRBJ1-4; TRBD1 is a possible D gene (6 bases). Sequences were obtained from peripheral blood. This receptor was taken from a woman aged 50 to 60 with active COVID-19. The chain's CDR3 is CASSPGGGSTTNEKLFF. The CDR3, as DNA: TGTGCCAGCAGCCCGGGAGGGGGATCCACAACTAATGAAAAACTGTTTTTT.